The clone carrying this T cell receptor beta chain was counted only a few times. The antigen remains unidentified. The source of the sample is a study of identical twins. Germline CDR1 and CDR2: MNHNS and SASEGT. V gave up 4 bases and J gave up 0 bases, with 12 bases separating them. The CDR3 is 15 residues long. TCRdb reanalysed the 5' RACE reads using MiXCR and keeps one entry per CDR3 protein. Counted here are 1.5 million to 2 million distinct CDR3 sequences, around 33% occurring once; the ten biggest clones make up 0.25% to 0.3%. Findings and caveats of the study: Out-of-frame alpha sequences shared by twins showed excess low generation probability. Among monozygotic twins, out-of-frame TCR alpha sharing exceeded what models predicted.

This TCR derives from a newborn girl in good health. What was sequenced was cord blood. This chain joins TRBV6-1 and TRBJ1-2; maybe TRBD1 (5 bases). CDR3: CASSVGASANYGYTF. The CDR3 bases are TGTGCCAGCAGTGTAGGGGCCTCAGCTAACTATGGCTACACCTTC.